The 2 T cell receptor beta chains given below trace back to one sample, sequenced in a study of cytomegalovirus exposure and HLA in healthy donors. PCR was performed using 60 Vbeta and 13 Jbeta primers. Clones were sequenced by immunoSEQ multiplex PCR, and TCRdb holds only the in-frame ones, with some missing. The repertoire includes around 300,000 clones, roughly 90% of them detected once, and about 2.5% sits in the top ten. What was sequenced was PBMCs. All receptors come from a woman between 18 and 30 years old in good health and CMV-seronegative.

V usage is TRBV12-5 and J usage is TRBJ2-1, with D perhaps matching TRBD1 (5 bases). The CDR3 covers 15 residues. With 7 bases removed from V and 4 bases from J, the gap between germline ends came to 17 bases. The germline V gene has CDR1 LGHNT and CDR2 FRNRAP. CDR3 protein: CASVDSHTDYNEQFF. CDR3 DNA: TGTGCTAGTGTTGACAGCCACACCGATTACAATGAGCAGTTCTTC.

This clone was detected a few times. This sequence joins TRBV4-1 and TRBJ1-6, with 7 bases identical to TRBD1. Germline CDR1 and CDR2: MGHRA and YSYEKL. This CDR3 has 19 amino acids. With 3 bases clipped from V and 10 bases from J, the junction kept 21 bases outside the gene matches. CDR3 coding DNA: TGCGCCAGCAGCCATATCATCTTCCCAAGGACAGGCAGGGAGTCACCCCTCCACTTT. This gives the protein CASSHIIFPRTGRESPLHF.